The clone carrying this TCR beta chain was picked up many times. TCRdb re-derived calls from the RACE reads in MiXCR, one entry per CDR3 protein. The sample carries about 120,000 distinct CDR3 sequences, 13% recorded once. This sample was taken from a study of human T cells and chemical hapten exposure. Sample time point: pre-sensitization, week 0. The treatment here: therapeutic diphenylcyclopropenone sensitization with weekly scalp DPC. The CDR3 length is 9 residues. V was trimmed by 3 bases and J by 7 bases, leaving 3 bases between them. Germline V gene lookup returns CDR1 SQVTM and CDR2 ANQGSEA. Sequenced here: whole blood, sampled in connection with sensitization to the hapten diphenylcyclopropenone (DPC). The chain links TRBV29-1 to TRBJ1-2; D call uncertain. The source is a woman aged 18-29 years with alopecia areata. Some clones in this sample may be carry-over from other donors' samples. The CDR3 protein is CSVEAGYTF. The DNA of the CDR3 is TGCAGCGTTGAGGCTGGCTACACCTTC. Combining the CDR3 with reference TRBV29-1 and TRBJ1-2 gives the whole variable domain SAVISQKPSRDICQRGTSLTIQCQVDSQVTMMFWYRQQPGQSLTLIATANQGSEATYESGFVIDKFPISRPNLTFSTLTVSNMSPEDSSIYLCSVEAGYTFGSGTRLTVV.